The 3 T cell receptor beta chains below come from one sample, sequenced in a study of tumor-infiltrating lymphocytes in primary liver carcinoma. Unsorted whole blood supplied the RNA, and germline DNA was extracted too. Using a constant-region primer together with ProtoScript II reverse transcriptase, TCR beta cDNA was made from about 500 ng of total RNA. Investigators got TCR beta libraries out of three nested multiplex PCR rounds, done with slightly modified ARM-PCR. TRBV1-TRBV30 forward and Cbeta reverse primers drove the first two approximately 10-cycle rounds. TCRdb re-analysed the multiplex PCR reads in MiXCR, keeping a single row per CDR3 protein. The sample holds fewer than 350,000 distinct CDR3 sequences, about 60% seen once. Input material: peripheral blood. These receptors were collected from a man aged 40-49 years with primary liver carcinoma and hepatitis B virus infection.

The genes are TRBV29-1 and TRBJ2-7, with D unclear. This CDR3 is 15 amino acids long. V dropped 1 base and J dropped 0 bases, with 13 bases sitting between them. CDR1 SQVTM and CDR2 ANQGSEA come from the germline V gene. This chain's CDR3 is CSVEAARQSSYEQYF. The CDR3 nucleotides read TGCAGCGTTGAAGCAGCCAGGCAAAGCTCCTACGAGCAGTACTTC.

A remark on this clonotype: Being one base from a much bigger clone, this may be a read error. The chain links TRBV29-1 to TRBJ2-7; 11 bases align to TRBD2. The V and J ends lost 3 bases and 3 bases, in that order; junction bases with no gene match: 7. This CDR3 has 15 amino acids. Germline-derived CDR1 and CDR2 are SQVTM and ANQGSEA. The CDR3 protein is CSVEITSGSLYEQYF. CDR3 nucleotides: TGCAGCGTTGAGATAACTAGCGGGAGCCTCTACGAGCAGTACTTC.

V gene TRBV28 combines with J gene TRBJ2-5; 10 nucleotides line up with TRBD1. Germline V CDR1 and CDR2: MDHEN, SYDVKM. CDR3 length: 16 amino acids. V lost 7 bases and J lost 4; bases outside the gene matches: 12. This CDR3 reads CASNLGQGRRPETQYF. DNA of the CDR3: TGTGCCAGCAATTTGGGACAGGGGCGCAGGCCAGAGACCCAGTACTTC.